The 19 T cell receptor beta chains given below trace back to one sample, sequenced in a study of response to subunit inactivated influenza vaccine. Via MiXCR, TCRdb re-called the RT-PCR reads, giving one row per CDR3 protein. The table records fewer than 550,000 distinct CDR3 sequences, roughly 25% of them present only once. The sample was CD4+ T cells sorted from PBMCs, taken roughly 5 days after vaccination. The receptors were sampled from a man aged 45-60 years who received an inactivated influenza vaccine.

The rearrangement uses TRBV29-1 and TRBJ2-3; 14 bases fit TRBD2. The CDR3 sequence is 15 residues long. The ends lost 4 bases at V and 6 bases at J; junction bases unmatched: 6. Germline CDR1 is SQVTM and CDR2 is ANQGSEA. The CDR3 region has the DNA TGCAGCGTTGGCCGACTAGCGGGAGGGCCGGATACGCAGTATTTT. The encoded protein is CSVGRLAGGPDTQYF.

V gene TRBV4-2 combines with J gene TRBJ1-1, with a tentative D call TRBD1 (6 bases). Looked up from germline, CDR1 is LGHNA and CDR2 is YNFKEQ. CDR3 length equals 15 residues. Trimming shortened V by 4 bases and J by 1 base, and 13 bases separated the two germline ends. The CDR3 DNA reads as TGTGCCAGCAGCCTCTCACAGGGAACGAACACTGAAGCTTTCTTT. It specifies CASSLSQGTNTEAFF.

This clonotype has only a few counts. The chain joins TRBV20-1 to TRBJ2-2; the match to TRBD1 covers 11 bases. In germline, CDR1 is DFQATT, CDR2 SNEGSKA (reference sequence). This CDR3 has 16 residues. With 2 bases clipped from V and 3 bases from J, the junction kept 5 bases outside the gene matches. The CDR3 nucleotides are TGCAGTGCTAGATCAACGGACAGGGGGCACACCGGGGAGCTGTTTTTT. It is translated as CSARSTDRGHTGELFF.

The count of this clonotype is one. This rearrangement joins TRBV20-1 to TRBJ1-6; 7 nucleotides align to TRBD1. The V gene's germline CDR1 is DFQATT and CDR2 SNEGSKA (reference sequence). J was trimmed by 7 bases and V by 6 bases; bases with no gene match: 9. The CDR3 sequence is 14 residues long. CDR3 nucleotides: TGCAGTGCGGCGCAGGGGGTAGACAATTCACCCCTCCACTTT. Its translation is CSAAQGVDNSPLHF.

The gene calls are TRBV4-3 and TRBJ1-4; D unresolved. Trimming cost V 1 base and J 6 bases, with 9 bases left between them. Germline CDR1 is LGHNA and CDR2 is YSLEER. The CDR3 consists of 14 residues. This CDR3 reads CASSQAIWDEKLFF. The CDR3 DNA reads as TGCGCCAGCAGCCAAGCGATATGGGATGAAAAACTGTTTTTT.

The rearrangement joins TRBV5-1 to TRBJ1-2; possible D gene TRBD1, 5 bases. Germline values: CDR1 SGHRS, CDR2 YFSETQ. The CDR3 consists of 14 residues. With 0 bases removed from V and 6 bases from J, the gap between germline ends came to 12 bases. CDR3 nucleotides: TGCGCCAGCAGCTTGGTGGGGGTCCGCGATGGCTACACCTTC. This gives the protein CASSLVGVRDGYTF.

V gene TRBV5-1 combines with J gene TRBJ1-3, with 7 nucleotides matching TRBD1. The ends lost 2 bases at V and 0 bases at J; junction bases unmatched: 5. The CDR3 is 16 amino acids. The V gene's germline CDR1 is SGHRS and CDR2 YFSETQ. CDR3: CASSFGGQSSGNTIYF. As DNA, the CDR3 is TGCGCCAGCAGCTTCGGGGGACAGTCCTCTGGAAACACCATATATTTT.

This clonotype was detected only a few times. The chain recombines TRBV12-3 or TRBV12-4 with TRBJ2-7, with D perhaps being TRBD1 or TRBD2 (5 bases each). The CDR3 is made up of 14 amino acids. V lost 1 base and J 5 bases, leaving 12 bases between the germline ends. For the CDR3, the DNA is TGTGCCAGCAGTTTAGGTGGGGGTGTACACGAGCAGTACTTC. Translating it yields CASSLGGGVHEQYF.

This CDR3 is CASSNSLPSTDTQYF. The CDR3 region has the DNA TGTGCCAGCAGCAACAGTCTCCCTAGCACAGATACGCAGTATTTT. This chain connects TRBV11-2 to TRBJ2-3; D call uncertain. Trimming left V 5 bases short and J 0 bases short, with 12 bases between. This CDR3 has 15 amino acids. Per germline, CDR1 SGHAT and CDR2 FQNNGV.

The CDR3: CSASGREGHNEQFF. The CDR3 bases are TGCAGTGCTAGCGGGCGGGAGGGCCATAATGAGCAGTTCTTC. The chain combines TRBV20-1 with TRBJ2-1; 9 bases are a match to TRBD2. The V segment lost 3 bases and the J segment 7 bases; nucleotides outside the gene matches: 7. The CDR3 has 14 residues. Germline V gene sequence: CDR1 DFQATT, CDR2 SNEGSKA (reference sequence).

The rearrangement joins TRBV27 to TRBJ2-7; TRBD1 is a possible D gene (6 bases). The CDR3 runs 18 residues. Germline V gene lookup returns CDR1 MNHEY and CDR2 SMNVEV (reference sequence). The V end was cut by 2 bases, the J end by 1 base, with 21 bases between. As DNA, the CDR3 is TGTGCCAGCAGTTTAAGGGGGTCAGACAGAGGGGGTTCCTACGAGCAGTACTTC. Residues: CASSLRGSDRGGSYEQYF.

This clonotype has only a few counts. The chain is built from TRBV7-2 and TRBJ2-1; 7 positions match TRBD1. Germline CDR1 is SGHTA and CDR2 is FQGNSA. There are 14 residues in the CDR3. Trimming at V came to 1 base and at J to 5 bases, leaving 2 bases not matched to a gene. Written as DNA, the CDR3 is TGTGCCAGCAGCTTAGTTGGGACAGACAATGAGCAGTTCTTC. Its translation: CASSLVGTDNEQFF.

This clonotype was recorded at least ten times. The chain combines TRBV29-1 with TRBJ2-2; D remains ambiguous. Germline values: CDR1 SQVTM, CDR2 ANQGSEA. Between the trimmed V and J ends, which lost 4 bases and 7 bases, there was a span of 7 bases. The CDR3 loop spans 11 amino acids. The CDR3 DNA sequence: TGCAGCGTTGGTGGGGTCGGGGAGCTGTTTTTT. Protein sequence: CSVGGVGELFF.

This clonotype was observed a few times. The V and J genes are TRBV20-1 and TRBJ2-7; D possibly corresponds to TRBD1 (6 bases). V was clipped by 3 bases and J by 5 bases, with 14 bases between them. The CDR3 has 13 amino acids. Per the germline V gene, CDR1 is DFQATT and CDR2 is SNEGSKA (reference sequence). CDR3 in DNA: TGCAGTGCTAGGCAGGGGCTTCCTGACGAGCAGTACTTC. It codes for CSARQGLPDEQYF.

This clonotype was recorded a few times. The rearrangement uses TRBV10-3 and TRBJ1-1; D is uncertain. The V gene's germline CDR1 is ENHRY and CDR2 SYGVKD. The CDR3 is 12 residues long. V was cut by 4 bases and J by 7 bases, with 10 bases left in between. The CDR3 coding sequence is TGTGCCATCAGTGTGCAGGACCATGAAGCTTTCTTT. Amino acids: CAISVQDHEAFF.

The CDR3 sequence: CASSSRTGLYGYTF. The DNA of the CDR3 is TGTGCCAGCAGCTCGCGGACAGGGCTCTATGGCTACACCTTC. This sequence joins TRBV7-9 and TRBJ1-2; TRBD1 matches 8 bases. The CDR3 spans 14 residues. Losses at the gene ends were 4 bases for V and 4 bases for J; bases not matched to a gene: 5. CDR1 and CDR2 from the germline V gene are SEHNR and FQNEAQ (reference sequence).

This clonotype was counted many times. The CDR3 sequence: CASSQGVPLDLLEPSGANVLTF. DNA of the CDR3: TGTGCCAGCAGCCAAGGGGTTCCTCTAGATCTCCTTGAACCCTCTGGGGCCAACGTCCTGACTTTC. V gene TRBV4-2 combines with J gene TRBJ2-6; no firm D call. The V end lost 1 base, the J end lost 0 bases, and 25 bases lay between the germline ends. The CDR3 loop spans 22 amino acids. CDR1 LGHNA and CDR2 YNFKEQ come from the germline V gene.

This clonotype showed up just a few times. The rearrangement links TRBV12-3 or TRBV12-4 to TRBJ2-7, with TRBD1 as a possible D gene (7 bases). The V end lost 5 bases, the J end lost 9 bases, and 17 bases lay between the germline ends. This CDR3 has 13 residues. CDR3 in DNA: TGTGCCAGCAGTATTCAGGGGGGACTTGGGCAGTACTTC. Its translation is CASSIQGGLGQYF.

CDR3 in DNA: TGCAGCGTTGAGGAGGGCCCTAATTCACCCCTCCACTTT. This codes for CSVEEGPNSPLHF. The chain links TRBV29-1 to TRBJ1-6; D remains ambiguous. CDR1 and CDR2 from the germline V gene are SQVTM and ANQGSEA. The V and J ends lost 3 bases and 6 bases respectively, with 9 bases between them. The CDR3 loop spans 13 amino acids.